The TCR beta chain under discussion was sequenced for a study of cytomegalovirus exposure and HLA in healthy donors. Turning to the study itself: When fewer than 500 donors were genotyped, about 86% of them were found to fall in the Caucasian-associated ancestry cluster. Study-wide results and limits: Sequencing artifact likely explains a cluster of highly shared sequence variants. Researchers reported in a later analysis that a missense DCLRE1C variant was tied to TCR beta V- and J-gene trimming.

Primers: 60 Vbeta forward and 13 Jbeta reverse. Some clones are missing from TCRdb's copy, which holds only in-frame ones; the method was immunoSEQ multiplex PCR. The table records 75,000 to 95,000 clones, about 90% of them present only once. The length of the CDR3 is 12 residues. The V gene's germline CDR1 is SGHRS and CDR2 YFSETQ. Unrecorded immune exposures were likely, despite nominal health at sampling. As concerns this clone: Its antigen is still unknown.

This receptor was taken from a young man in good health and CMV-seronegative. The sample was PBMCs. The chain carries TRBV5-1 and TRBJ2-5; weak D call: TRBD1 (5 bases). With the DNA end fitting TRBJ2-7 better, the J assignment may be wrong. CDR3 in amino acids: CASSLGQYEQYF. DNA of the CDR3: TGCGCCAGCAGCTTGGGACAGTACGAGCAGTACTTC.